These 6 T cell receptor beta chains were sequenced from one sample in a study of blood T cell repertoires in COVID-19. Some clones are missing from TCRdb's copy, which holds only in-frame ones; the method was immunoSEQ multiplex PCR. The repertoire consists of about 250,000 clones, with approximately 80% occurring once and the leading ten covering about 8.1%. Sequenced material: peripheral blood. These receptors originate from a man of 80 years or more with acute or convalescent COVID-19.

This clone occurred once. V and J are TRBV5-6 and TRBJ1-5; the match to TRBD1 covers 9 bases. V lost 3 bases and J lost 7; bases outside the gene matches: 5. The CDR3 spans 14 residues. The germline V gene encodes CDR1 SGHDT and CDR2 YYEEEE. CDR3 nucleotides: TGTGCCAGCAGCTCCGGACAGGGGTCCCAGCCCCAGCATTTT. Its translation is CASSSGQGSQPQHF.

V and J are TRBV5-3 and TRBJ2-7; D is perhaps TRBD2 (5 bases). TRBV5-3 is an open reading frame whose function is uncertain. Trimming took 0 bases from V and 3 from J, leaving 16 bases between them. This CDR3 has 16 amino acids. For the CDR3, the DNA is TGTGCCAGAAGCTTGGATTGGGGAGCGAGGTGCTACGAGCAGTACTTC. Amino acids: CARSLDWGARCYEQYF.

The gene calls are TRBV27 and TRBJ2-6; 7 bases align to TRBD1. V trimming: 0 bases; J trimming: 0 bases; junction bases outside the gene matches: 14. CDR3 length: 21 residues. CDR1 and CDR2 from the germline V gene are MNHEY and SMNVEV (reference sequence). CDR3 sequence (DNA): TGTGCCAGCAGTTTATCGCCCGCACAGGGGCTATCGTTCTCTGGGGCCAACGTCCTGACTTTC. Translation: CASSLSPAQGLSFSGANVLTF.

This rearrangement joins TRBV15 to TRBJ2-7, with 10 nucleotides matching TRBD1. Germline values: CDR1 LNHNV, CDR2 YYDKDF (reference sequence). V dropped 5 bases and J dropped 6; count of bases not matched to a gene: 1. The CDR3 extends over 12 amino acids. The CDR3 sequence: CATSGTGVEQYF. In DNA, the CDR3 is TGTGCCACCAGCGGGACAGGGGTCGAGCAGTACTTC.

The rearrangement uses TRBV30 and TRBJ2-7; 8 nucleotides match TRBD2. With 1 base clipped from V and 8 bases from J, the junction kept 16 bases outside the gene matches. From germline, CDR1 is GTSNPN and CDR2 SVGIG (reference sequence). The CDR3 contains 16 residues. Here the CDR3 reads CAWSAPGGGRRNKQYF. The CDR3 bases are TGTGCCTGGAGTGCCCCGGGAGGGGGACGCCGAAATAAGCAGTACTTC.

The chain has TRBV24-1 and TRBJ2-1, with TRBD2 matching over 13 bases. This CDR3 has 16 residues. The V gene end was trimmed by 3 bases and the J gene end by 6 bases; junction bases not matched to a gene: 4. Germline V gene data show CDR1 as KGHDR and CDR2 as SFDVKD. The CDR3 is CATSDRTSGRVNEQFF. The CDR3, as DNA: TGTGCCACCAGTGATCGTACTAGCGGGAGGGTCAATGAGCAGTTCTTC.